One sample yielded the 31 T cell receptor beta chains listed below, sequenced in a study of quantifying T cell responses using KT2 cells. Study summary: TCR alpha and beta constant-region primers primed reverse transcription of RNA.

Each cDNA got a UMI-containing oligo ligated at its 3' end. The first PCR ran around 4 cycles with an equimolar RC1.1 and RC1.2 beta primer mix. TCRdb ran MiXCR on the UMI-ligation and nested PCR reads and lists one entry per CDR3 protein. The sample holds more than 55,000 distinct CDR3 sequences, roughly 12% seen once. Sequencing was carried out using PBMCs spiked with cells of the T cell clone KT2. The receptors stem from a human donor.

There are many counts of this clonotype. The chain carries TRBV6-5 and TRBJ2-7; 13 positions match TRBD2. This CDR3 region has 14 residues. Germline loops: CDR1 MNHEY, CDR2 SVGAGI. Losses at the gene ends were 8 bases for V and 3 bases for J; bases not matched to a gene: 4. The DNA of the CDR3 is TGTGCCAGCCGGACTAGCGGGAGAGTCTACGAGCAGTACTTC. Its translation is CASRTSGRVYEQYF.

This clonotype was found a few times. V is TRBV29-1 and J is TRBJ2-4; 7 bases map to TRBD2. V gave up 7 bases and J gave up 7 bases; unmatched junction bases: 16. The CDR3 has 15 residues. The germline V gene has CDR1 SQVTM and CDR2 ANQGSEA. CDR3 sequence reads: CSALRFGGGRNIQYF. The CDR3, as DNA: TGCAGCGCACTACGTTTTGGGGGGGGGAGGAACATTCAGTACTTC.

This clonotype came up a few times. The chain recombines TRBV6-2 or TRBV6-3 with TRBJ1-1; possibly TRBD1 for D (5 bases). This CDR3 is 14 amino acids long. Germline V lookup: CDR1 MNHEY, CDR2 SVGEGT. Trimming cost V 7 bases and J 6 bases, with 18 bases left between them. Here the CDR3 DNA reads TGTGCCAGCACCCCGACAGCGCGCAACGCTGAAGCTTTCTTT. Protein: CASTPTARNAEAFF.

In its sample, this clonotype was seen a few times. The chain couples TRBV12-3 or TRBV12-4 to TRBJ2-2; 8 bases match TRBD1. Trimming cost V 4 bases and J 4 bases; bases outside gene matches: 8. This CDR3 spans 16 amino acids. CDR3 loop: CASSSSYRGSTGELFF. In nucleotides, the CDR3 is TGTGCCAGCAGTTCGTCATACAGGGGGAGCACCGGGGAGCTGTTTTTT.

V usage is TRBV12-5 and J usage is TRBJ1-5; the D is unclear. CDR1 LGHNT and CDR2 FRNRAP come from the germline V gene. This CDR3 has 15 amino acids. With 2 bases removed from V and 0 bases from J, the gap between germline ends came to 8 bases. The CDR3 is CASGLTPSSNQPQHF. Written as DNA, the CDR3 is TGTGCTAGTGGTTTGACTCCATCTAGCAATCAGCCCCAGCATTTT.

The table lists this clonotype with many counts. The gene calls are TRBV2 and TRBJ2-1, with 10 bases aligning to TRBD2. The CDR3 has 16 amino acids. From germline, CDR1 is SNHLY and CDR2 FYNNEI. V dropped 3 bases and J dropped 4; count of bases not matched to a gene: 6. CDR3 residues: CASSEMASGGYNEQFF. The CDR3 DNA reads TGTGCCAGCAGTGAGATGGCTAGCGGGGGATACAATGAGCAGTTCTTC.

For the CDR3, the DNA is TGTGCCAGCATCCCGGGACTAGCGGGCCATGAGCAGTTCTTC. It is translated as CASIPGLAGHEQFF. The J gene is TRBJ2-1, the V gene TRBV12-3 or TRBV12-4, with 12 bases that match TRBD2. V was pared by 7 bases and J by 8 bases, with 6 bases of the junction left unmatched. The CDR3 totals 14 residues.

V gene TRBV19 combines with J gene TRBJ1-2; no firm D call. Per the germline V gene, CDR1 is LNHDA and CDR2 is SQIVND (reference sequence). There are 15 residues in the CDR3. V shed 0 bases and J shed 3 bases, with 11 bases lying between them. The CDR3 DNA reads TGTGCCAGTAGTATAGATCCCAGAAATCACTATGGCTACACCTTC. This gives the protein CASSIDPRNHYGYTF.

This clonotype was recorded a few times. The CDR3 DNA is TGTGCCAGCAGTTTCCAGGGTGCTATGCCCATTATTGAAGCTTTCTTT. Amino acids: CASSFQGAMPIIEAFF. The genes are TRBV12-3 or TRBV12-4 and TRBJ1-1; maybe TRBD1 (5 bases). This CDR3 comprises 16 residues. Trimming stripped 3 bases from V and 7 bases from J, with 21 bases between.

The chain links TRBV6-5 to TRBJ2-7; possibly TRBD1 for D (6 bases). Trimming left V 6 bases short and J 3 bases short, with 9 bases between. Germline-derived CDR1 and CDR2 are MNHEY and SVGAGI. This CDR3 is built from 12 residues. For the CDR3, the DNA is TGTGCCAGCAGGGGACATATCTACGAGCAGTACTTC. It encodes CASRGHIYEQYF.

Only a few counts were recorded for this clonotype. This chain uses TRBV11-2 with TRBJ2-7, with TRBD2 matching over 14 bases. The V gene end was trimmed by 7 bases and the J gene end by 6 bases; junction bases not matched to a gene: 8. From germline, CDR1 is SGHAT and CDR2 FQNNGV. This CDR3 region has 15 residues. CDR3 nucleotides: TGTGCCAGCAACCCGGGACTAGCGGGAGTTGGCGAGCAGTACTTC. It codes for CASNPGLAGVGEQYF.

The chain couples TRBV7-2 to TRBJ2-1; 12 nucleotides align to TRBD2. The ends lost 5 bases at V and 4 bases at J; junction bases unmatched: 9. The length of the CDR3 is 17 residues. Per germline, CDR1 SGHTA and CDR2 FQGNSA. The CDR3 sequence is CASSVTHGLAGYNEQFF. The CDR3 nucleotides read TGTGCCAGCAGCGTAACACACGGACTAGCGGGGTACAATGAGCAGTTCTTC.

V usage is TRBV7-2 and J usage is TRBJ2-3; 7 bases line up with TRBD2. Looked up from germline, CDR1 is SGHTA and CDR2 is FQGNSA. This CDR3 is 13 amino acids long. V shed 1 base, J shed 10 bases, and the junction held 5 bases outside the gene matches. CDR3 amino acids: CASSLEAGRAQYF. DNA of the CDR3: TGTGCCAGCAGCTTAGAAGCGGGACGAGCGCAGTATTTT.

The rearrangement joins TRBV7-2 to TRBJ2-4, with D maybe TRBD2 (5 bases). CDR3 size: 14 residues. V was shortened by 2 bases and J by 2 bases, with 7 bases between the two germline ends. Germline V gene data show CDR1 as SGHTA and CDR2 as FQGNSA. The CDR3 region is CASSLTRTKNIQYF. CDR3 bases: TGTGCCAGCAGCTTAACTAGAACCAAAAACATTCAGTACTTC.

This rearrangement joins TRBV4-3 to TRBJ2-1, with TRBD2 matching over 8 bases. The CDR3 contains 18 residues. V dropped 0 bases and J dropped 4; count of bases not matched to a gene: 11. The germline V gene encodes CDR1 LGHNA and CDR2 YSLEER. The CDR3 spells CASSQDSGRADTYNEQFF. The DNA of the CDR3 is TGCGCCAGCAGCCAAGACTCCGGGAGGGCCGACACTTACAATGAGCAGTTCTTC.

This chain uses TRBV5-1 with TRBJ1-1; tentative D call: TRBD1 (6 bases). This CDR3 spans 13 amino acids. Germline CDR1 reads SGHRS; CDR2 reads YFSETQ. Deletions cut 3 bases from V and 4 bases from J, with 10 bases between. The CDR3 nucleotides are TGCGCCAGCAGCTCCGGGACAACCACTGAAGCTTTCTTT. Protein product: CASSSGTTTEAFF.

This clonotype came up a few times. The CDR3 here is CASSQIGTARAKNIQYF. The DNA of the CDR3 is TGCGCCAGCAGCCAGATTGGGACTGCCAGAGCCAAAAACATTCAGTACTTC. The chain combines TRBV4-1 with TRBJ2-4, with D maybe TRBD2 (6 bases). This CDR3 contains 17 residues. V was cut by 3 bases and J by 0 bases, with 15 bases left in between. Germline V gene lookup returns CDR1 MGHRA and CDR2 YSYEKL.

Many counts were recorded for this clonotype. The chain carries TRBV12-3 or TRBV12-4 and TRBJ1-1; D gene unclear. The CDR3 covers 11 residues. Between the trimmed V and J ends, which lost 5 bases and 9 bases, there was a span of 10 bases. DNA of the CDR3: TGTGCCAGCAGTCAGGTTGGCAAAGCTTTCTTT. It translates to CASSQVGKAFF.

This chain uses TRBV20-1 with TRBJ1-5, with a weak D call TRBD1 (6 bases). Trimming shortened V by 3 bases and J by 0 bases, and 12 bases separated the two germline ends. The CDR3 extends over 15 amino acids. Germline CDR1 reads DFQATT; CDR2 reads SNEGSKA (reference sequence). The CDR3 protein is CSASPGDRSNQPQHF. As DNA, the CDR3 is TGCAGTGCTAGTCCAGGGGACCGTAGCAATCAGCCCCAGCATTTT.

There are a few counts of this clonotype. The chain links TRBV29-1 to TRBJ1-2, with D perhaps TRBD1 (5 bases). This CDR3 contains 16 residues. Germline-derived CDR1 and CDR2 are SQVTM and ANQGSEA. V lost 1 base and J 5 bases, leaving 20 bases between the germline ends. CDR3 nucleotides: TGCAGCGTTGAAGGCGTCCTCCTCGGGACGGGATATGGCTACACCTTC. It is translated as CSVEGVLLGTGYGYTF.

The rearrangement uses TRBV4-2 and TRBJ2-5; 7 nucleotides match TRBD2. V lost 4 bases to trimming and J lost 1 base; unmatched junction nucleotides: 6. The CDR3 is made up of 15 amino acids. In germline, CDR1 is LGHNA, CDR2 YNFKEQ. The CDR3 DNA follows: TGTGCCAGCAGCCTCAGACTAGCCCGCCAAGAGACCCAGTACTTC. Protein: CASSLRLARQETQYF.

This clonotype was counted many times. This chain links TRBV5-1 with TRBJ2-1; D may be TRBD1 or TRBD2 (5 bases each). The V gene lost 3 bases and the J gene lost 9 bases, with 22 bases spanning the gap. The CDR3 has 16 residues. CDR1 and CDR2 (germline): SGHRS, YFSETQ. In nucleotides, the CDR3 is TGCGCCAGCAGCTCAGGAGAGACAGAGGGGTGGAGTGAGCAGTTCTTC. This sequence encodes CASSSGETEGWSEQFF.

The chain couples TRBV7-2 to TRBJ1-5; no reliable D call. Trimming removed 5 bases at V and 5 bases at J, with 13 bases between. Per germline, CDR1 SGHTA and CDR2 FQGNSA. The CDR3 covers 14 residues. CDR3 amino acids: CASSQTRRDQPQHF. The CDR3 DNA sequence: TGTGCCAGCAGCCAAACAAGAAGGGATCAGCCCCAGCATTTT. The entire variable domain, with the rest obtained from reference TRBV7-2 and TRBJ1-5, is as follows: GAGVSQSPSNKVTEKGKDVELRCDPISGHTALYWYRQSLGQGLEFLIYFQGNSAPDKSGLPSDRFSAERTGGSVSTLTIQRTQQEDSAVYLCASSQTRRDQPQHFGDGTRLSIL.

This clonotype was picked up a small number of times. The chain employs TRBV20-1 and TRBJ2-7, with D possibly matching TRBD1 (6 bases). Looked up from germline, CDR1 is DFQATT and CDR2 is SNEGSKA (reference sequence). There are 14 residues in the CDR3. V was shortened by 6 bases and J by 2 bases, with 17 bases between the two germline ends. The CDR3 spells CSAAYRDRAYEQYF. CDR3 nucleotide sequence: TGCAGTGCCGCCTACAGGGACCGCGCCTACGAGCAGTACTTC.

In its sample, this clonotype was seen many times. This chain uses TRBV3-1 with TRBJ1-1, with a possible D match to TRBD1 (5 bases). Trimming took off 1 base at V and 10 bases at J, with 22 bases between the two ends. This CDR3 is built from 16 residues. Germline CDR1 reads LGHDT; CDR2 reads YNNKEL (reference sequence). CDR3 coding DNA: TGTGCCAGCAGCCAAGGGGCGGCCAGAGGGGTACTAGGAGCTTTCTTT. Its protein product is CASSQGAARGVLGAFF. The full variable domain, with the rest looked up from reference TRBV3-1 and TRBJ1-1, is DTAVSQTPKYLVTQMGNDKSIKCEQNLGHDTMYWYKQDSKKFLKIMFSYNNKELIINETVPNRFSPKSPDKAHLNLHINSLELGDSAVYFCASSQGAARGVLGAFFGQGTRLTVV.

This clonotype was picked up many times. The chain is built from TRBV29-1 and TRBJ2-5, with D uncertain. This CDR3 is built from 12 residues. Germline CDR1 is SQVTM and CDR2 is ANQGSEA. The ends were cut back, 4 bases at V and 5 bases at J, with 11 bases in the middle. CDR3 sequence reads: CSVGKNPETQYF. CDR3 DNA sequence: TGCAGCGTTGGCAAAAACCCGGAGACCCAGTACTTC.

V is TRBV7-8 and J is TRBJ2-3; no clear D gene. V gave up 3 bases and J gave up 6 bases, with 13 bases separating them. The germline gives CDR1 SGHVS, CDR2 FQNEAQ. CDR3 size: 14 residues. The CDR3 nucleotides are TGTGCCAGCAGCTTGGCCGCTTGGCAGGATACGCAGTATTTT. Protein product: CASSLAAWQDTQYF.

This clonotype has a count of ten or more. The chain's CDR3 is CSAPVETQYF. The DNA for the CDR3 is TGCAGTGCTCCGGTCGAGACCCAGTACTTC. This rearrangement joins TRBV20-1 to TRBJ2-5, with unresolved D. Per germline, CDR1 DFQATT and CDR2 SNEGSKA (reference sequence). Trimming removed 5 bases at V and 5 bases at J, with 6 bases between. The CDR3 is made up of 10 amino acids.

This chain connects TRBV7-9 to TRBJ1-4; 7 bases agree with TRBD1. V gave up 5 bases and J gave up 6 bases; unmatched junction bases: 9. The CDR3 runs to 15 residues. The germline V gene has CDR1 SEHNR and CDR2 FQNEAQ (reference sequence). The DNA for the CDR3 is TGTGCCAGCAGCGGCAAGGGGGCGCGAGATGAAAAACTGTTTTTT. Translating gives CASSGKGARDEKLFF.

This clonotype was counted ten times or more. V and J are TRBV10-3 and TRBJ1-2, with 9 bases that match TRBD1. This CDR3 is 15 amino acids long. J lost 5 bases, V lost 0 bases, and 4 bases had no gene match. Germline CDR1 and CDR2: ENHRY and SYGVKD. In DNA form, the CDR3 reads TGTGCCATCAGTGAGTCGGGACAGGGCCTATATGGCTACACCTTC. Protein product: CAISESGQGLYGYTF.

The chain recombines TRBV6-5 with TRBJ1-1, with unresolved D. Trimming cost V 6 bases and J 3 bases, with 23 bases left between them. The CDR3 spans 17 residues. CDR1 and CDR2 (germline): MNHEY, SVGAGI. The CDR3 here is CASSFRALRIVDTEAFF. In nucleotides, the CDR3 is TGTGCCAGCAGCTTCCGGGCCTTACGGATCGTGGACACTGAAGCTTTCTTT.